Here is one TCR beta chain with its context. This sample is drawn from a study of CD8 T cells in Susac syndrome. Random hexamers were used to reverse transcribe an amount of roughly 0.5 to 1 ug RNA. TCRdb reanalysed the immunoSEQ multiplex PCR reads using MiXCR and keeps one entry per CDR3 protein. The sample has more than 150,000 distinct CDR3 sequences, about 95% seen once. The sequenced target, TCR beta, came from blood CD8+ and CD4+ T cells. This TCR derives from a human donor with Susac syndrome. Material for sequencing was CD4+ T cells from PBMCs.

The CDR3 DNA sequence: TGCAGTGCTAGATCCTCACGGAACACTGAAGCTTTCTTT. Its protein is CSARSSRNTEAFF. This chain joins TRBV20-1 and TRBJ1-1; D is unresolved. The CDR3 is 13 amino acids. Germline CDR1 DFQATT, CDR2 SNEGSKA (reference sequence). V was pared by 2 bases and J by 1 base, with 8 bases between.